The 27 T cell receptor beta chains listed next were all sequenced from one sample in a study of early T cells in non-severe SARS-CoV-2 infection. TCRdb redid the calling of the 5' RACE reads with MiXCR, one entry per CDR3 protein. The sample yields 40,000 to 60,000 distinct CDR3 sequences, over 7.5% seen once. Sequencing used whole blood. Every receptor here comes from an adult who was a healthcare worker with PCR-confirmed SARS-CoV-2 infection or an uninfected control (not recorded which).

This clonotype showed up many times. The chain couples TRBV7-9 to TRBJ1-2, with D possibly TRBD1 on 6 matching bases. This CDR3 spans 14 amino acids. Per germline, CDR1 SEHNR and CDR2 FQNEAQ (reference sequence). V was shortened by 5 bases and J by 8 bases, with 18 bases between the two germline ends. The CDR3 loop reads CASSLETGRVGYTF. The CDR3 DNA is TGTGCCAGCAGCCTAGAGACAGGCAGAGTAGGCTACACCTTC.

This clonotype has more than one count but fewer than ten. The chain is built from TRBV7-8 and TRBJ2-3, with 8 bases fitting TRBD1. The V gene end was trimmed by 5 bases and the J gene end by 1 base; junction bases not matched to a gene: 5. CDR3 length: 15 residues. Germline CDR1 reads SGHVS; CDR2 reads FQNEAQ. CDR3 in amino acids: CASSPPQGGTDTQYF. The CDR3 nucleotides are TGTGCCAGCAGCCCCCCACAGGGGGGCACAGATACGCAGTATTTT. The full variable domain, its missing parts supplied by reference TRBV7-8 and TRBJ2-3, is GAGVSQSPRYKVAKRGQDVALRCDPISGHVSLFWYQQALGQGPEFLTYFQNEAQLDKSGLPSDRFFAERPEGSVSTLKIQRTQQEDSAVYLCASSPPQGGTDTQYFGPGTRLTVL.

In its sample, this clonotype was seen a few times. The chain employs TRBV9 and TRBJ1-1; D is perhaps TRBD1 (6 bases). The ends were cut back, 10 bases at V and 1 base at J, with 26 bases in the middle. Germline V lookup: CDR1 SGDLS, CDR2 YYNGEE. This CDR3 has 17 residues. The CDR3 reads CAGYSGLFGQSNTEAFF. In DNA form, the CDR3 reads TGTGCCGGGTATTCAGGGCTGTTTGGACAGTCGAACACTGAAGCTTTCTTT.

This clonotype was detected ten times or more. The chain has TRBV10-2 and TRBJ1-3; TRBD1 is a possible D gene (6 bases). V lost 6 bases, J lost 7 bases, and 13 bases lay in between. Germline-derived CDR1 and CDR2 are WSHSY and SAAADI. The length of the CDR3 is 13 residues. The CDR3: CASSSGQSNTIYF. The CDR3 DNA reads TGCGCCAGCAGCTCCGGACAGAGCAACACCATATATTTT.

The V call is TRBV29-1, the J call TRBJ1-2; weak D call: TRBD1 (5 bases). This CDR3 region has 11 residues. Germline values: CDR1 SQVTM, CDR2 ANQGSEA. The V end was cut by 0 bases, the J end by 6 bases, with 5 bases between. In nucleotides, the CDR3 is TGCAGCGTTGAAGACAGGGATGGCTACACCTTC. It translates to CSVEDRDGYTF.

This clonotype was observed at least ten times. CDR3 amino acids: CASSLGHGTSYEQYF. The CDR3 DNA sequence: TGCGCCAGCAGCTTGGGGCACGGGACTTCCTACGAGCAGTACTTC. V gene TRBV5-1 combines with J gene TRBJ2-7; D may be TRBD2 (6 bases). Germline values: CDR1 SGHRS, CDR2 YFSETQ. V lost 0 bases, J lost 1 base, and 11 bases lay in between. The CDR3 is 15 amino acids.

This clonotype was found a few times. This sequence joins TRBV29-1 and TRBJ2-1, with 14 bases that match TRBD2. The CDR3 extends over 15 amino acids. The germline V gene has CDR1 SQVTM and CDR2 ANQGSEA. Trimming removed 6 bases from V and 8 bases from J; junction bases left unmatched: 9. The CDR3 coding sequence is TGCAGCGTGACGGGACTAGCGGGAGATACCTATGAGCAGTTCTTC. It encodes CSVTGLAGDTYEQFF.

A few counts support this clonotype. J is TRBJ1-2 and V is TRBV21-1; the table names TRBD1, a call not compared with the DNA. TRBV21-1 is an annotated pseudogene. This CDR3 spans 15 amino acids. DNA for the CDR3: TGTGCCAGCAGCAAATCGCGGACAGGGTGGCGAGGCTACACCTTC. Translation gives CASSKSRTGWRGYTF.

This clonotype appeared many times. V gene TRBV11-2 combines with J gene TRBJ2-1, with TRBD2 matching 14 bases. Per the germline V gene, CDR1 is SGHAT and CDR2 is FQNNGV. V trimming: 2 bases; J trimming: 6 bases; junction bases outside the gene matches: 3. CDR3 length: 16 residues. CDR3 sequence: CASSLMGTSGSNEQFF. CDR3 nucleotides: TGTGCCAGCAGCTTAATGGGGACTAGCGGGAGCAATGAGCAGTTCTTC.

This clonotype was seen repeatedly, ten times or more. This rearrangement joins TRBV7-3 to TRBJ2-2; D uncertain. Trimming removed 5 bases from V and 2 bases from J, with 12 bases in between. The germline V gene encodes CDR1 SGHTA and CDR2 FQGTGA. This CDR3 comprises 15 residues. The CDR3 DNA reads as TGTGCCAGCAGCCCTTCCGGCAGCAACACCGGGGAGCTGTTTTTT. Translation: CASSPSGSNTGELFF.

This clonotype was picked up many times. This chain connects TRBV20-1 to TRBJ1-6, with no clear D. Deletions cut 6 bases from V and 7 bases from J, with 19 bases between. The CDR3 contains 15 residues. The germline CDR1 and CDR2 sequences are DFQATT and SNEGSKA (reference sequence). The CDR3 bases are TGCAGTGCGAGACCCCCCGACCTCGGAAATTCACCCCTCCACTTT. It codes for CSARPPDLGNSPLHF.

The chain links TRBV28 to TRBJ2-7; D tentatively reads TRBD1 or TRBD2 (6 bases each). V gave up 4 bases and J gave up 7 bases, with 14 bases separating them. This CDR3 is 13 amino acids long. Germline V gene lookup returns CDR1 MDHEN and CDR2 SYDVKM. CDR3 region: CASSWRGTHEQYF. DNA for the CDR3: TGTGCCAGCAGTTGGAGGGGGACCCATGAGCAGTACTTC.

This clonotype came up many times. The chain combines TRBV19 with TRBJ2-7; D may be TRBD1 (6 bases). Trimming removed 3 bases from V and 1 base from J, with 10 bases in between. This CDR3 contains 14 residues. Germline assignment: CDR1 LNHDA and CDR2 SQIVND (reference sequence). The CDR3, as DNA: TGTGCCAGTAGTATGATACAGGGATCCTACGAGCAGTACTTC. Encoded protein: CASSMIQGSYEQYF.

This clonotype was recorded a few times. The CDR3 reads CASRPLPWNTGELFF. The DNA for the CDR3 is TGTGCCAGCAGGCCTCTCCCTTGGAACACCGGGGAGCTGTTTTTT. The genes are TRBV12-3 or TRBV12-4 and TRBJ2-2; D gene uncertain. The CDR3 has 15 residues. Trimming removed 6 bases from V and 1 base from J, with 12 bases in between.

The J gene is TRBJ1-1, the V gene TRBV6-1; 9 bases map to TRBD1. V lost 6 bases and J lost 1; bases outside the gene matches: 3. The CDR3 extends over 14 amino acids. Germline V gene sequence: CDR1 MNHNS, CDR2 SASEGT. The CDR3 loop is CASREGQGNTEAFF. The CDR3 region has the DNA TGTGCCAGCAGAGAGGGACAGGGGAACACTGAAGCTTTCTTT.

This clonotype was counted many times. The rearrangement uses TRBV4-2 and TRBJ2-5; D unclear. Per germline, CDR1 LGHNA and CDR2 YNFKEQ. The CDR3 loop spans 19 amino acids. The V end lost 0 bases, the J end lost 2 bases, and 22 bases lay between the germline ends. CDR3 DNA sequence: TGTGCCAGCAGCCAAGATGTCCGTACGGGCCCGGCCCGACAAGAGACCCAGTACTTC. Residues: CASSQDVRTGPARQETQYF.

This clonotype came up many times. The chain links TRBV5-6 to TRBJ2-2; 7 bases line up with TRBD2. The trim removed 2 bases at V and 6 bases at J, leaving 13 bases unmatched. This CDR3 is 17 amino acids long. Germline CDR1 reads SGHDT; CDR2 reads YYEEEE. CDR3 sequence: CASSFLRRENRAGELFF. Here the CDR3 DNA reads TGTGCCAGCAGCTTCCTCAGGCGGGAGAATAGGGCCGGGGAGCTGTTTTTT.

The V and J genes are TRBV4-1 and TRBJ2-2, with D possibly called TRBD1 or TRBD2 (5 bases each). Trimming took 4 bases from V and 5 from J, leaving 20 bases between them. Germline V lookup: CDR1 MGHRA, CDR2 YSYEKL. The CDR3 has 17 amino acids. This chain's CDR3 is CASSPLFPSGLTGELFF. Here the CDR3 DNA reads TGCGCCAGCAGCCCCCTTTTCCCTTCGGGGCTTACCGGGGAGCTGTTTTTT.

In its sample, this clonotype was seen a few times. The J gene is TRBJ2-3, the V gene TRBV29-1; possibly TRBD2 for D (6 bases). The germline V and J ends were trimmed by 0 bases and 11 bases, with 9 bases remaining between them. From germline, CDR1 is SQVTM and CDR2 ANQGSEA. The CDR3 covers 11 residues. The CDR3 spells CSVEERGKQYF. The DNA for the CDR3 is TGCAGCGTTGAAGAGCGGGGTAAGCAGTATTTT.

This clonotype was observed at least ten times. The rearrangement links TRBV30 to TRBJ2-1; TRBD2 matches at 10 bases. With 3 bases clipped from V and 8 bases from J, the junction kept 7 bases outside the gene matches. Germline lookup yields CDR1 GTSNPN and CDR2 SVGIG (reference sequence). CDR3 length equals 14 residues. CDR3 amino acids: CAWSGTSDFHEQFF. CDR3 coding DNA: TGTGCCTGGAGCGGGACTAGCGATTTCCATGAGCAGTTCTTC.

This clonotype was detected many times. This chain uses TRBV20-1 with TRBJ2-2, with TRBD1 identical over 8 bases. The trim removed 7 bases at V and 6 bases at J, leaving 13 bases unmatched. Germline-derived CDR1 and CDR2 are DFQATT and SNEGSKA (reference sequence). This CDR3 has 15 residues. The CDR3 loop reads CSVKGQGAEAGELFF. The CDR3 region has the DNA TGCAGTGTTAAGGGCCAGGGGGCTGAAGCCGGGGAGCTGTTTTTT.

The V and J genes are TRBV6-5 and TRBJ2-6, with TRBD2 as a possible D gene (5 bases). Germline-derived CDR1 and CDR2 are MNHEY and SVGAGI. Trimming removed 5 bases from V and 0 bases from J, with 14 bases in between. The CDR3 runs 17 residues. The CDR3 DNA sequence: TGTGCCAGCAGTCGGCCGGGATACTCCTCTGGGGCCAACGTCCTGACTTTC. Its protein product is CASSRPGYSSGANVLTF.

This clonotype was seen at least ten times. V usage is TRBV28 and J usage is TRBJ1-5; D unclear. Germline V gene data show CDR1 as MDHEN and CDR2 as SYDVKM. CDR3 length equals 14 residues. V dropped 6 bases and J dropped 6 bases, with 15 bases sitting between them. In nucleotides, the CDR3 is TGTGCCAGCAGGCCGGGGTTAGTAAGTCAGCCCCAGCATTTT. It yields the protein CASRPGLVSQPQHF.

This clonotype was seen ten or more times. The chain carries TRBV28 and TRBJ2-1; D may match TRBD1 or TRBD2 (5 bases each). This CDR3 is 15 amino acids long. V lost 5 bases to trimming and J lost 5 bases, with 16 bases between them. The germline V gene encodes CDR1 MDHEN and CDR2 SYDVKM. The CDR3 spells CASSAHSGRNNEQFF. The CDR3 nucleotides read TGTGCCAGCAGTGCCCACTCGGGGCGTAACAATGAGCAGTTCTTC. The entire variable domain, with the rest obtained from reference TRBV28 and TRBJ2-1, is as follows: DVKVTQSSRYLVKRTGEKVFLECVQDMDHENMFWYRQDPGLGLRLIYFSYDVKMKEKGDIPEGYSVSREKKERFSLILESASTNQTSMYLCASSAHSGRNNEQFFGPGTRLTVL.

This clonotype was observed at least ten times. V is TRBV11-2 and J is TRBJ1-2; D is possibly TRBD1 (5 bases). Trimming pared 0 bases from V and 4 bases from J, leaving 9 bases between. The CDR3 spans 14 residues. CDR1 and CDR2 (germline): SGHAT, FQNNGV. The DNA for the CDR3 is TGTGCCAGCAGCTTAGACAGGGAAGGCTATGGCTACACCTTC. Translated, it gives CASSLDREGYGYTF.

J is TRBJ2-7 and V is TRBV10-3, with no clear D. Trimming shortened V by 4 bases and J by 6 bases, and 7 bases separated the two germline ends. The CDR3 has 11 amino acids. Germline V CDR1 and CDR2: ENHRY, SYGVKD. CDR3 protein: CAISGASEQYF. The CDR3 bases are TGTGCCATCAGTGGTGCTTCCGAGCAGTACTTC.

The table lists this clonotype with many counts. This rearrangement joins TRBV11-2 to TRBJ2-1, with 7 bases that match TRBD1. CDR3 length equals 13 residues. With V trimmed by 0 bases and J by 9 bases, 2 bases remained unmatched. Germline CDR1 reads SGHAT; CDR2 reads FQNNGV. CDR3 sequence (DNA): TGTGCCAGCAGCTTAGATCGGACAGGTGAGCAGTTCTTC. It yields the protein CASSLDRTGEQFF.